The following is a T cell receptor (beta chain) sequence with its context. The data derive from a study of cytomegalovirus exposure and HLA in healthy donors. The PCR used 60 Vbeta and 13 Jbeta primers. Clones were read by immunoSEQ multiplex PCR, and TCRdb kept only the in-frame ones, dropping some. The sample lists 100,000 to 150,000 clones, about 80% occurring once. The CDR3 extends over 16 amino acids. Trimming cost V 4 bases and J 8 bases, with 23 bases left between them. Germline CDR1 and CDR2: MRHNA and SNTAGT. This TCR derives from a man aged 30 to 39 in good health and CMV-seropositive. This chain joins TRBV6-4 and TRBJ1-2; D is unresolved. The sequenced sample consisted of PBMCs. The CDR3 sequence is CASSGSHGSSPRGYTF. The CDR3 DNA sequence: TGTGCCAGCAGTGGATCCCACGGGTCGTCGCCGCGCGGCTACACCTTC.